This T cell receptor beta chain was obtained from a study of CD4+ T cells in melanoma. The count of this clone is one. Its specificity is unknown. Assay: immunoSEQ multiplex PCR; the TCRdb copy retains only in-frame clones and omits some. The sample lists 9,500 to 13,000 clones, roughly 65% seen once, with approximately 9.9% in the top ten. CDR1 is SGHNT, CDR2 YENEEA, per germline. After removal of 1 base from V and 8 bases from J, the junction contained 7 bases not matched to a gene. This CDR3 has 17 residues. Study-level points and caveats: CD8+ T cell, macrophage and B cell function reportedly correlated with neoantigen-specific CD4+ T cells. In melanoma, neoantigen-specific CD4+ T cells reportedly differed in differentiation state.

This TCR was recovered from a human donor with melanoma. The rearrangement uses TRBV11-3 and TRBJ2-1; 14 bases map to TRBD2. Sample: cells from a culture (not recorded whether cultured in vitro). CDR3 amino acids: CASSLAGTSGGLDEQFF. CDR3 nucleotide sequence: TGTGCCAGCAGCTTAGCCGGGACTAGCGGGGGTCTAGATGAGCAGTTCTTC.